The source of this T cell receptor beta chain is a study of CD8+ T cells in alopecia areata. Study information: Tofacitinib administration to treated patients was oral, at 5 to 10 mg twice daily. Regarding the study as a whole: Lesional scalp exceeded normal scalp in clonality, especially in alopecia totalis/universalis. Normal skin's resident alphabeta T cells are sequenced alongside lesional scalp T cells.

TCR sequencing used cDNA made by reverse transcription of extracted RNA. The protocol was immunoSEQ multiplex PCR, while the TCRdb copy is restricted to in-frame clones and leaves out a portion. The data contain more than 200,000 clones, 65% to 70% of them singletons. The V gene's germline CDR1 is SGHRS and CDR2 YFSETQ. J lost 4 bases, V lost 0 bases, and 2 bases had no gene match. The CDR3 totals 15 residues. This clone appeared a few times. Its antigen is not known. The chain uses TRBV5-1 and TRBJ1-5; 9 nucleotides match TRBD1. Specimen: CD4+ T cells sorted from blood, collected at week 0. This clonotype was sampled from a human donor with alopecia areata. The CDR3 here is CASSLGTGENQPQHF. The CDR3 nucleotides are TGCGCCAGCAGCTTGGGGACAGGGGAAAATCAGCCCCAGCATTTT.